The subject of this entry is one TCR beta chain. No antigen is known for it. Per-base qualities were not stored, and no clone one base away is much larger. What the time point label conveys for this sample: week 11, during vaccination. A 20-mer mutant IDH1 peptide at 300 micrograms in Montanide made up each vaccine dose, which was injected subcutaneously together with topical imiquimod. Donors had newly diagnosed WHO grade 3 or 4 IDH1-mutant astrocytomas with loss of nuclear ATRX. The samples were drawn from NOA16, a multicentre, single-arm, open-label phase I trial in Germany that tested a mutant IDH1 peptide vaccine in humans for the first time. Genomic DNA for TCRB sequencing was extracted from EDTA blood using the DNeasy Blood and Tissue Kit. The data were obtained in a study of a mutant IDH1 vaccine in newly diagnosed glioma (dated by TCRdb to about 2021). Some background on the complete study: Patients were given eight vaccinations, in weeks 1, 3, 5, 7, 11, 15, 19 and 23, which matched visits V03 through V10. Six visits were used for peripheral blood collection: V03 (baseline), V05, V07, V10, V12 and V13. Vaccination started 4-6 weeks after radiotherapy alone, or was given together with temozolomide cycles in the groups whose treatment included chemotherapy. The roughly 32 treated patients were 62.5% male and around 38% female, with a mean age of around 40 years. Before enrollment, most patients had been given radiochemotherapy with temozolomide as standard therapy, while the rest had received either radiotherapy alone or temozolomide alone. Longitudinal TCRB deep sequencing was performed for 20 to 30 treated patients wherever samples were available for exploratory analyses. What the study reported, not specific to this receptor: Availability determined which PBMC samples were chosen for TCRB deep sequencing. Across multiple MHC alleles, vaccine-induced immune responses were seen in around 93% of patients. The authors noted that analyses of patient blood samples could not be reproduced because of sample limitations. Pseudoprogression seemed to be unrelated to changes in the top peripheral T cell clonotypes found by TCRB sequencing.

The CDR3 sequence holds 18 residues, the cysteine and phenylalanine included. The kept DNA is CDR3 alone, 54 bases in frame from the first base. V is cut back by 7 bases and J by 4 bases, with 16 bases in the junction unmatched. Reading the germline V gene gives CDR1 MDHEN and CDR2 SYDVKM. The receptor library was made with the immunoSEQ multiplex PCR assay. Rearranged TCR beta chain sequences were amplified using the hsTCRB Kit according to the manufacturer's protocol. Sequencing of TCRB libraries was carried out on an Illumina MiSeq. Regarding the original processing steps: The kit vendor's proprietary platform handled demultiplexing, trimming and gene mapping. What TCRdb holds here is the immuneACCESS table cut down to in-frame rearrangements. Part of the clones is not present; checked against another copy, under half of the missing clones reflect an unresolved V gene, and the others are unexplained. V, J and clone size were drawn from that table, and D and trimming were deduced from the DNA. The table for this sample lists some 60,000 clones; roughly four fifths of them were counted only once. Clones ranked in the top ten supply 3% to 4% of the sample.

The sample in question was PBMCs, obtained from a glioma patient whose treatment included an IDH1 peptide vaccine. This receptor was obtained from a young man with glioma. The sequence links TRBV28 to TRBJ2-5; a stretch of 12 junction bases matches TRBD1. CDR3 sequence: CASTHGTGGRRGRETQYF. The DNA sequence is given as TGTGCCAGCACCCATGGGACAGGGGGCCGCCGTGGGCGAGAGACCCAGTACTTC.